The next 27 T cell receptor beta chains were all read from a single sample in a study of metastatic and nonmetastatic thyroid tumors. All patients reached thyroid surgery having received no treatment beforehand. MiXCR was used by TCRdb to re-call the PCR reads. The repertoire has 11,000 to 15,000 clones, about 27% of them found once; the top ten carry about a fifth. Material for sequencing was tumor tissue. The receptors stem from a female donor with papillary thyroid cancer or a benign thyroid nodule (not recorded which). Some clones in this sample may be carry-over from other donors' samples.

This chain links TRBV20-1 with TRBJ2-7, with D hard to call. In germline, CDR1 is DFQATT, CDR2 SNEGSKA (reference sequence). V was pared by 5 bases and J by 0 bases, with 11 bases between. This CDR3 contains 13 residues. The CDR3 spells CSAPTGSSYEQYF. The CDR3 coding sequence is TGCAGTGCTCCCACCGGAAGCTCCTACGAGCAGTACTTC.

This chain joins TRBV28 and TRBJ2-7; D ambiguous. Deletions cut 4 bases from V and 3 bases from J, with 4 bases between. CDR3 length equals 11 residues. The V gene's germline CDR1 is MDHEN and CDR2 SYDVKM. CDR3 amino acids: CASSYVYEQYF. Here the CDR3 DNA reads TGTGCCAGCAGTTACGTCTACGAGCAGTACTTC.

There are many counts of this clone. The chain has TRBV2 and TRBJ2-1; D gene ambiguous. Per the germline V gene, CDR1 is SNHLY and CDR2 is FYNNEI. V dropped 6 bases and J dropped 2 bases, with 8 bases sitting between them. This CDR3 region has 13 residues. CDR3 amino acids: CASRGGTYNEQFF. Written as DNA, the CDR3 is TGTGCCAGCAGGGGCGGTACCTACAATGAGCAGTTCTTC.

Many counts were recorded for this clone. Mismatch with germline at one junction end may stem from a read error. V gene TRBV20-1 combines with J gene TRBJ1-5; 11 bases line up with TRBD1. From germline, CDR1 is DFQATT and CDR2 SNEGSKA (reference sequence). CDR3 length: 17 residues. The CDR3 is CSARDPGQGVWNHPQHF. The DNA of the CDR3 is TGCAGTGCTAGAGATCCGGGACAGGGGGTATGGAATCATCCCCAGCATTTT.

This clone was seen only a few times. Relative to the germline gene, one junction end is altered; a read error may explain this. This chain links TRBV19 with TRBJ1-6, with D possibly being TRBD1 (5 bases). The CDR3 is 10 amino acids. The V gene's germline CDR1 is LNHDA and CDR2 SQIVND (reference sequence). CDR3 residues: CASSMEGLIF. The CDR3 DNA is TGTGCCAGTAGTATGGAGGGGCTCATCTTT.

This clone was observed a few times. V is TRBV6-5 and J is TRBJ2-7, with 10 positions matching TRBD2. Unmatched junction bases numbered 12, after V lost 4 bases and J lost 0 bases. The germline V gene encodes CDR1 MNHEY and CDR2 SVGAGI. The CDR3 length is 18 residues. The CDR3: CASSSPRGTSGDSYEQYF. The CDR3 DNA sequence: TGTGCCAGCAGTTCCCCTCGAGGTACTAGCGGGGACTCCTACGAGCAGTACTTC.

The chain uses TRBV25-1 and TRBJ1-1, with D perhaps matching TRBD1 (5 bases). The CDR3 contains 21 residues. Looked up from germline, CDR1 is MGHDK and CDR2 is SYGVNS. V was shortened by 5 bases and J by 4 bases, with 35 bases between the two germline ends. As DNA, the CDR3 is TGTGCCAGCAGTCCACCTATACTCACCGAGGGCCAGTACTGGGGGAGCACTGAAGCTTTCTTT. Residues: CASSPPILTEGQYWGSTEAFF.

The sample holds many counts of this clone. This rearrangement joins TRBV15 to TRBJ2-6; D is unclear. The germline gives CDR1 LNHNV, CDR2 YYDKDF (reference sequence). The CDR3 runs to 16 residues. V was shortened by 0 bases and J by 1 base, with 7 bases between the two germline ends. The CDR3 region is CATSRDLFSGANVLTF. CDR3 coding DNA: TGTGCCACCAGCAGAGATCTTTTTTCTGGGGCCAACGTCCTGACTTTC.

The rearrangement links TRBV11-1 to TRBJ1-1; D gene ambiguous. Trimming stripped 5 bases from V and 0 bases from J, with 19 bases between. The CDR3 has 17 residues. Per germline, CDR1 SGHAT and CDR2 FQDESV (reference sequence). The CDR3 protein is CASSVGGSGKMNTEAFF. CDR3 nucleotide sequence: TGTGCCAGCAGCGTCGGTGGCTCCGGAAAGATGAACACTGAAGCTTTCTTT.

CDR3 bases: TGTGCCAGTAGCCTGACCGGAGACCTCTACGAGCAGTACTTC. Its translation is CASSLTGDLYEQYF. The chain combines TRBV19 with TRBJ2-7, with unresolved D. Germline CDR1 reads LNHDA; CDR2 reads SQIVND (reference sequence). V dropped 6 bases and J dropped 3 bases, with 15 bases sitting between them. The CDR3 is 14 residues long.

The chain employs TRBV6-1 and TRBJ2-7; 7 bases map to TRBD1. The CDR3 totals 15 residues. V trimming: 5 bases; J trimming: 2 bases; junction bases outside the gene matches: 9. Germline V lookup: CDR1 MNHNS, CDR2 SASEGT. This chain's CDR3 is CASSPIRDSTYEQYF. The CDR3 nucleotides read TGTGCCAGCAGTCCGATCCGGGACAGTACCTACGAGCAGTACTTC.

This clone was picked up many times. The chain is built from TRBV19 and TRBJ1-5; D is unresolved. Between the trimmed V and J ends, which lost 3 bases and 8 bases, there was a span of 11 bases. CDR3 length: 13 amino acids. In germline, CDR1 is LNHDA, CDR2 SQIVND (reference sequence). The chain's CDR3 is CASSISLLEPQHF. As DNA, the CDR3 is TGTGCCAGTAGTATTTCGCTCTTGGAGCCCCAGCATTTT.

The chain joins TRBV28 to TRBJ1-2, with TRBD1 matching over 8 bases. CDR1 and CDR2 (germline): MDHEN, SYDVKM. The CDR3 is made up of 15 amino acids. J was trimmed by 5 bases and V by 4 bases; bases with no gene match: 9. For the CDR3, the DNA is TGTGCCAGCAGTTCCCACACAGGGGGTGTTTATGGCTACACCTTC. It is translated as CASSSHTGGVYGYTF.

This clone was picked up a small number of times. The chain carries TRBV27 and TRBJ2-7; D could derive from TRBD1 or TRBD2 (5 bases each). In germline, CDR1 is MNHEY, CDR2 SMNVEV (reference sequence). The CDR3 loop spans 16 amino acids. The V and J ends lost 4 bases and 2 bases respectively, with 18 bases between them. DNA for the CDR3: TGTGCCAGCAGTTCGTCGTTTCCTGGGACGGCCTACGAGCAGTACTTC. Translation: CASSSSFPGTAYEQYF.

This clone was counted a few times. The chain couples TRBV24-1 to TRBJ1-3; TRBD1 might be the D (5 bases). The CDR3 length is 16 residues. Trimming removed 9 bases from V and 3 bases from J, with 20 bases in between. CDR1 KGHDR and CDR2 SFDVKD come from the germline V gene. DNA for the CDR3: TGTGCCACCCAGGCCTACCTGCGACAGTGTGGAAACACCATATATTTT. Amino acid sequence: CATQAYLRQCGNTIYF.

This chain uses TRBV28 with TRBJ1-5; 7 positions match TRBD1. Losses at the gene ends were 2 bases for V and 10 bases for J; bases not matched to a gene: 11. This CDR3 contains 15 residues. Germline CDR1 and CDR2: MDHEN and SYDVKM. CDR3 DNA: TGTGCCAGCAGTTTACTGACAGGGATCGGTCATCCCCAGCATTTT. The encoded protein is CASSLLTGIGHPQHF.

The table lists this clone with a few counts. Mismatch with germline at one junction end may stem from a read error. The V call is TRBV29-1, the J call TRBJ2-1, with unresolved D. CDR3 length: 11 residues. Germline V lookup: CDR1 SQVTM, CDR2 ANQGSEA. CDR3 protein: CSGESYSEQFF. As DNA, the CDR3 is TGCAGCGGTGAGAGCTACAGTGAGCAGTTCTTC.

Within the sample, this clone is medium-sized. The V gene is TRBV20-1, the J gene TRBJ2-7; D is unclear. Germline loops: CDR1 DFQATT, CDR2 SNEGSKA (reference sequence). The germline V and J ends were trimmed by 6 bases and 4 bases, with 7 bases remaining between them. This CDR3 is 10 amino acids long. The DNA of the CDR3 is TGCAGTGCCCACGAATACGAGCAGTACTTC. It is translated as CSAHEYEQYF.

The chain employs TRBV6-1 and TRBJ2-7, with 9 bases matching TRBD2. CDR3 size: 16 residues. Germline trimming cut 6 bases from V and 2 bases from J; bases unmatched to any gene: 11. Germline V gene lookup returns CDR1 MNHNS and CDR2 SASEGT. In DNA, the CDR3 is TGTGCCAGCAGGCGACTTAGTAGCGGGAGTCCCTACGAGCAGTACTTC. Protein: CASRRLSSGSPYEQYF.

The J gene is TRBJ2-7, the V gene TRBV12-3 or TRBV12-4; D is perhaps TRBD2 (6 bases). The CDR3 is made up of 18 amino acids. V lost 5 bases and J 0 bases, leaving 23 bases between the germline ends. In nucleotides, the CDR3 is TGTGCCAGCAGTGTTCAGCCGGGAGAAACCTACCCCTCCTACGAGCAGTACTTC. It yields the protein CASSVQPGETYPSYEQYF.

This clone appeared many times. V gene TRBV5-6 combines with J gene TRBJ1-1; D is perhaps TRBD1 (6 bases). Between the trimmed V and J ends, which lost 1 base and 0 bases, there was a span of 10 bases. The V gene's germline CDR1 is SGHDT and CDR2 YYEEEE. This CDR3 region has 15 residues. CDR3 sequence: CASSLWTAMNTEAFF. The CDR3 nucleotides are TGTGCCAGCAGCTTGTGGACAGCTATGAACACTGAAGCTTTCTTT.

This clone was observed at least ten times. The chain recombines TRBV24-1 with TRBJ1-2; D is ambiguous. Germline V lookup: CDR1 KGHDR, CDR2 SFDVKD. V was pared by 4 bases and J by 2 bases, with 7 bases between. The CDR3 totals 13 residues. In nucleotides, the CDR3 is TGTGCCACCAGTGAGGGCGGAAACTATGGCTACACCTTC. Protein sequence: CATSEGGNYGYTF.

The V and J genes are TRBV11-2 and TRBJ2-1, with D hard to call. There are 13 residues in the CDR3. V was trimmed by 2 bases and J by 9 bases, leaving 11 bases between them. Germline loops: CDR1 SGHAT, CDR2 FQNNGV. CDR3 sequence: CASSLIANSEQFF. In DNA form, the CDR3 reads TGTGCCAGCAGCTTAATAGCCAACAGTGAGCAGTTCTTC.

DNA of the CDR3: TGTGCCAGCAGCGTAGTCTCGCACACCGGGGAGCTGTTTTTT. It codes for CASSVVSHTGELFF. This chain joins TRBV9 and TRBJ2-2; no clear D gene. CDR1 and CDR2 (germline): SGDLS, YYNGEE. The CDR3 has 14 amino acids. The V and J ends lost 0 bases and 3 bases respectively, with 6 bases between them.

This clone was detected many times. V is TRBV11-1 and J is TRBJ2-3; D is possibly TRBD2 (7 bases). CDR1 and CDR2 (germline): SGHAT, FQDESV (reference sequence). Between the trimmed V and J ends, which lost 2 bases and 7 bases, there was a span of 19 bases. The CDR3 runs to 16 residues. CDR3 residues: CASSLLRGGGPNTQYF. CDR3 nucleotide sequence: TGTGCCAGCAGCTTACTTAGGGGGGGAGGGCCAAATACGCAGTATTTT. The full variable domain, its missing parts supplied by reference TRBV11-1 and TRBJ2-3, is EAEVAQSPRYKITEKSQAVAFWCDPISGHATLYWYRQILGQGPELLVQFQDESVVDDSQLPKDRFSAERLKGVDSTLKIQPAELGDSAMYLCASSLLRGGGPNTQYFGPGTRLTVL.

The chain combines TRBV7-3 with TRBJ1-2; D uncertain. Between the trimmed V and J ends, which lost 0 bases and 8 bases, there was a span of 22 bases. Germline assignment: CDR1 SGHTA and CDR2 FQGTGA. The CDR3 has 17 residues. Here the CDR3 DNA reads TGTGCCAGCAGCTTAACCTCGTCTGGCTCCCAGTCGGGAGGCTACACCTTC. Amino acids: CASSLTSSGSQSGGYTF.

V gene TRBV7-2 combines with J gene TRBJ2-5; D unresolved. The V end was cut by 3 bases, the J end by 5 bases, with 10 bases between. Germline CDR1 reads SGHTA; CDR2 reads FQGNSA. The CDR3 is 13 amino acids. CDR3: CASSFSWRETQYF. The DNA for the CDR3 is TGTGCCAGCAGCTTTTCCTGGCGGGAGACCCAGTACTTC.